The T cell receptor beta chain under discussion was sequenced for a study of blood T cell repertoires in COVID-19. Original data processing: Cell counts per sample came from amplifying reference gene primers. Produced via immunoSEQ multiplex PCR; TCRdb's table is partial and in-frame only. The DNA gave D and trimming, while V, J and clone size come from that table. The sample carries 150,000 or so clones, about 80% recorded once. Germline CDR1 reads SGHAT; CDR2 reads FQNNGV. The CDR3 is 14 amino acids. Trimming cost V 6 bases and J 7 bases; bases outside gene matches: 9. Participant-reported clinical history was the basis for cohort assignment. Cohort 3 donors counted as recovered after two negative PCRs, clearance, or resolved symptoms.

V is TRBV11-2 and J is TRBJ2-1; 7 bases agree with TRBD2. This receptor was taken from a man aged 45-65 years who had recovered from COVID-19. What was sequenced was PBMCs or T cells enriched from blood (not recorded which). CDR3 sequence (DNA): TGTGCCAGCAGACCCGGGGGGAGGGTTAATGAGCAGTTCTTC. Translated: CASRPGGRVNEQFF.